Each of the 11 T cell receptor beta chains below was sequenced from the same sample in a study of blood T cells in healthy people across ages. Using a J-beta primer mix together with a sample-barcoded 5' primer, a second PCR was run for about 6 to 12 cycles. TCRdb ran MiXCR on the 5' RACE reads and lists one entry per CDR3 protein. The sample consists of a few hundred thousand distinct CDR3 sequences, roughly half of them appearing once. The sequencing sample was made of blood. The receptors originated from a man in his sixties in good health.

The chain's CDR3 is CASLSGKNIQYF. The CDR3 region has the DNA TGTGCCAGCCTAAGTGGCAAAAACATTCAGTACTTC. The rearrangement uses TRBV28 and TRBJ2-4; D is unresolved. V was shortened by 8 bases and J by 3 bases, with 8 bases between the two germline ends. Germline V lookup: CDR1 MDHEN, CDR2 SYDVKM. The CDR3 is made up of 12 amino acids.

The chain is built from TRBV7-2 and TRBJ2-4; no clear D gene. Germline CDR1 SGHTA, CDR2 FQGNSA. V dropped 1 base and J dropped 0 bases, with 10 bases sitting between them. The length of the CDR3 is 16 residues. CDR3 loop: CASSLGQRLAKNIQYF. CDR3 in DNA: TGTGCCAGCAGCTTAGGTCAGAGACTAGCCAAAAACATTCAGTACTTC.

V is TRBV29-1 and J is TRBJ2-5; possible D gene TRBD1, 6 bases. This CDR3 contains 12 residues. Germline CDR1 SQVTM, CDR2 ANQGSEA. V was shortened by 8 bases and J by 11 bases, with 21 bases between the two germline ends. The CDR3, as DNA: TGCAGCATACAGGGCATCGACAATGAGCAGTACTTC. It encodes CSIQGIDNEQYF.

This chain uses TRBV20-1 with TRBJ2-3; 7 bases agree with TRBD2. This CDR3 is built from 15 residues. CDR1 DFQATT and CDR2 SNEGSKA come from the germline V gene (reference sequence). The V gene end was trimmed by 1 base and the J gene end by 2 bases; junction bases not matched to a gene: 6. The CDR3 DNA follows: TGCAGTGCTAGAGCACACAGCGGGGTCACAGATACGCAGTATTTT. This sequence encodes CSARAHSGVTDTQYF.

As concerns this clonotype: Given a much more abundant clone one base away, this may be a read error. The genes are TRBV25-1 and TRBJ2-3; D remains ambiguous. V was shortened by 3 bases and J by 5 bases, with 3 bases between the two germline ends. Germline CDR1 reads MGHDK; CDR2 reads SYGVNS. This CDR3 has 11 residues. CDR3 residues: CASSEVDTQYF. For the CDR3, the DNA is TGTGCCAGCAGTGAGGTAGATACGCAGTATTTT. The variable domain in full, completed from reference TRBV25-1 and TRBJ2-3, reads EADIYQTPRYLVIGTGKKITLECSQTMGHDKMYWYQQDPGMELHLIHYSYGVNSTEKGDLSSESTVSRIRTEHFPLTLESARPSHTSQYLCASSEVDTQYFGPGTRLTVL.

This rearrangement joins TRBV20-1 to TRBJ2-4; TRBD2 might be the D (5 bases). V was cut by 4 bases and J by 8 bases, with 27 bases left in between. The CDR3 length is 17 residues. Per germline, CDR1 DFQATT and CDR2 SNEGSKA (reference sequence). Written as DNA, the CDR3 is TGCAGTGCTAACGGGCAGGACCGTGACCCAAAAGCGGACATTCAGTACTTC. This sequence encodes CSANGQDRDPKADIQYF.

The chain combines TRBV7-2 with TRBJ2-2; 8 bases are shared with TRBD1. The germline V gene encodes CDR1 SGHTA and CDR2 FQGNSA. The V segment lost 0 bases and the J segment 13 bases; nucleotides outside the gene matches: 7. The length of the CDR3 is 14 residues. Written as DNA, the CDR3 is TGTGCCAGCAGCTTAGCTTTAACAGGGGGAAGGCTGTTTTTT. Residues: CASSLALTGGRLFF.

This clonotype was detected a few times. The gene calls are TRBV7-8 and TRBJ2-4; D perhaps matches TRBD2 (5 bases). The germline gives CDR1 SGHVS, CDR2 FQNEAQ. CDR3 length: 17 residues. The V end lost 5 bases, the J end lost 7 bases, and 24 bases lay between the germline ends. The CDR3 DNA sequence: TGTGCCAGCAGCCCCACTCGGCCCGGGGATCTCAAGAACATTCAGTACTTC. It yields the protein CASSPTRPGDLKNIQYF.

The rearrangement links TRBV7-9 to TRBJ1-4; the match to TRBD1 covers 8 bases. Trimming removed 5 bases from V and 2 bases from J; junction bases left unmatched: 4. The CDR3 contains 15 residues. Germline V gene data show CDR1 as SEHNR and CDR2 as FQNEAQ (reference sequence). The CDR3 sequence: CASSQGASTNEKLFF. The CDR3, as DNA: TGTGCCAGCAGCCAGGGGGCTTCCACTAATGAAAAACTGTTTTTT.

The chain combines TRBV20-1 with TRBJ1-2; 7 nucleotides line up with TRBD1. With 0 bases clipped from V and 7 bases from J, the junction kept 11 bases outside the gene matches. The CDR3 is 15 residues long. Germline CDR1 and CDR2: DFQATT and SNEGSKA (reference sequence). CDR3 in amino acids: CSARDGGRGRRGYTF. For the CDR3, the DNA is TGCAGTGCTAGAGATGGGGGTAGGGGGCGGCGTGGCTACACCTTC.

This clonotype was seen only a few times. CDR3 DNA: TGTGCCAGCAGCTTAGACCAATACTCTGGGGCCAACGTCCTGACTTTC. Protein: CASSLDQYSGANVLTF. The rearrangement joins TRBV7-9 to TRBJ2-6, with D unclear. This CDR3 region has 16 residues. Looked up from germline, CDR1 is SEHNR and CDR2 is FQNEAQ (reference sequence). Trimming left V 1 base short and J 0 bases short, with 7 bases between. The full variable domain, its missing parts supplied by reference TRBV7-9 and TRBJ2-6, is DTGVSQNPRHKITKRGQNVTFRCDPISEHNRLYWYRQTLGQGPEFLTYFQNEAQLEKSRLLSDRFSAERPKGSFSTLEIQRTEQGDSAMYLCASSLDQYSGANVLTFGAGSRLTVL.